The clone carrying this TCR beta chain occurred many times. Its antigen is unidentified. 5'RACE with 10-nucleotide random UMIs generated the cDNA. TCRdb re-derived calls from the 5' RACE reads in MiXCR, one entry per CDR3 protein. The table shows some 60,000 distinct CDR3 sequences, with under 2.5% occurring only once. V shed 4 bases, J shed 6 bases, and the junction held 9 bases outside the gene matches. Per the germline V gene, CDR1 is LGHNA and CDR2 is YSLEER. The CDR3 has 14 amino acids. The sample is drawn from a study of neurological immune-mediated disorders. The study's findings and limits: No clinical or MRI feature was associated with the multiple sclerosis repertoire cluster.

The sequencing sample was made of PBMCs. This sequence joins TRBV4-3 and TRBJ2-7; 7 nucleotides agree with TRBD1. This clonotype was sampled from a man in his forties or fifties with multiple sclerosis. The CDR3 loop reads CASSLGTEWGEQYF. The CDR3 bases are TGCGCCAGCAGCCTAGGGACAGAATGGGGCGAGCAGTACTTC.